The 17 T cell receptor beta chains presented below share a single source sample, sequenced in a study of shared clonotypes between healthy human individuals. Assay used: immunoSEQ multiplex PCR; TCRdb lists only in-frame clones, some missing. Altogether about 560,000 clones are present, around 78% being singletons, with the ten largest covering around 13%. Sequenced material: PBMCs. Receptor source: a woman aged 40 to 55 in good health. Some clones in this sample may be carry-over from other donors' samples.

With respect to this clone: The junction departs from germline at one end; a sequencing error may be responsible. The chain has TRBV7-7 and TRBJ2-2, with D perhaps matching TRBD1 (6 bases). The CDR3 consists of 16 residues. In germline, CDR1 is SSHAT, CDR2 FNYEAQ (reference sequence). CDR3 nucleotides: TGTGCTAGCAGCTCAGTTACAGGGCCCTCCACCGGGGAGCTGTTTTTT. Its protein is CASSSVTGPSTGELFF.

This clone appeared a few times. The J gene is TRBJ2-7, the V gene TRBV29-1, with D perhaps given as TRBD1 or TRBD2 (5 bases each). Germline assignment: CDR1 SQVTM and CDR2 ANQGSEA. The CDR3 runs to 13 residues. Trimming took off 5 bases at V and 5 bases at J, with 16 bases between the two ends. CDR3 in amino acids: CSVLGGTSHEQYF. In DNA form, the CDR3 reads TGCAGCGTTCTTGGGGGAACCTCACACGAGCAGTACTTC.

The CDR3 DNA is TGTGCCAGCAGGAACACGGGACTAGCGGTTTACGAGCAGTACTTC. Translation gives CASRNTGLAVYEQYF. This rearrangement joins TRBV27 to TRBJ2-7; 11 nucleotides line up with TRBD2. The germline V gene has CDR1 MNHEY and CDR2 SMNVEV (reference sequence). V lost 6 bases and J lost 4; bases outside the gene matches: 8. CDR3 length equals 15 residues.

Of note for this clone: It is likely a read error: a sequence one base away is far more abundant. V gene TRBV18 combines with J gene TRBJ1-3; 10 bases match TRBD1. J lost 3 bases, V lost 5 bases, and 4 bases had no gene match. The CDR3 spans 15 residues. Germline V gene lookup returns CDR1 KGHSH and CDR2 LQKENI. CDR3 in amino acids: CASSDRGQYGNTIYF. In DNA, the CDR3 is TGTGCCAGCTCAGACAGGGGGCAGTATGGAAACACCATATATTTT.

The DNA of the CDR3 is TGTGCCAGCAGCGTAGGTCTCACAGATACGCAGTATTTT. Amino acids: CASSVGLTDTQYF. V gene TRBV9 combines with J gene TRBJ2-3; no definite D call. The CDR3 covers 13 residues. V shed 0 bases and J shed 2 bases, with 4 bases lying between them. CDR1 and CDR2 from the germline V gene are SGDLS and YYNGEE.

The chain links TRBV4-3 to TRBJ1-3, with D tentatively TRBD1 (6 bases). The CDR3 spans 16 residues. Trimming removed 0 bases from V and 1 base from J, with 10 bases in between. Germline CDR1 reads LGHNA; CDR2 reads YSLEER. The CDR3 here is CASSQDTGRSGNTIYF. CDR3 nucleotides: TGCGCCAGCAGCCAAGACACAGGGAGATCTGGAAACACCATATATTTT.

The CDR3 here is CASSLPTGNTEAFF. CDR3 nucleotide sequence: TGCGCCAGCAGTTTACCGACAGGGAACACTGAAGCTTTCTTT. The chain recombines TRBV5-1 with TRBJ1-1; tentatively, D is TRBD1 (6 bases). CDR1 and CDR2 (germline): SGHRS, YFSETQ. V lost 5 bases, J lost 1 base, and 12 bases lay in between. The CDR3 totals 14 residues.

This clone was recorded a few times. This sequence joins TRBV28 and TRBJ2-7; 9 bases match TRBD1. The CDR3 is 16 residues long. V lost 6 bases, J lost 0 bases, and 9 bases stayed unmatched. CDR1 MDHEN and CDR2 SYDVKM come from the germline V gene. CDR3 DNA: TGTGCCAGCAGCTCCGCCGGGACAGGGATCTCCTACGAGCAGTACTTC. Translation gives CASSSAGTGISYEQYF.

In its sample, this clone was seen a few times. This sequence joins TRBV5-6 and TRBJ1-2, with D uncertain. This CDR3 comprises 14 residues. The germline V and J ends were trimmed by 1 base and 4 bases, with 11 bases remaining between them. The germline V gene has CDR1 SGHDT and CDR2 YYEEEE. CDR3 DNA: TGTGCCAGCAGCTTGAACTCGGGCCCCTATGGCTACACCTTC. It is translated as CASSLNSGPYGYTF. The full variable domain, with the rest looked up from reference TRBV5-6 and TRBJ1-2, is DAGVTQSPTHLIKTRGQQVTLRCSPKSGHDTVSWYQQALGQGPQFIFQYYEEEERQRGNFPDRFSGHQFPNYSSELNVNALLLGDSALYLCASSLNSGPYGYTFGSGTRLTVV.

The rearrangement joins TRBV19 to TRBJ1-2; a weak D match, TRBD1 (6 bases). The germline gives CDR1 LNHDA, CDR2 SQIVND (reference sequence). The CDR3 spans 15 residues. The V gene lost 4 bases and the J gene lost 4 bases, with 16 bases spanning the gap. Here the CDR3 reads CASSNQQGIGYGYTF. The CDR3 DNA is TGTGCCAGTAGTAACCAACAGGGTATCGGCTATGGCTACACCTTC.

There are a few counts of this clone. This chain joins TRBV29-1 and TRBJ2-2; 9 bases agree with TRBD2. Germline V gives CDR1 SQVTM, CDR2 ANQGSEA. The CDR3 loop spans 15 amino acids. With 4 bases clipped from V and 5 bases from J, the junction kept 8 bases outside the gene matches. CDR3 sequence: CSVGSTSGPTGELFF. CDR3 bases: TGCAGCGTTGGGTCAACTAGCGGGCCAACCGGGGAGCTGTTTTTT.

This rearrangement joins TRBV30 to TRBJ1-3; the D gene is possibly TRBD1 (6 bases). Germline V gives CDR1 GTSNPN, CDR2 SVGIG (reference sequence). V lost 2 bases and J lost 8, with 19 bases in between. The CDR3 has 15 amino acids. CDR3 loop: CAWSPGTTQGDTIYF. CDR3 DNA: TGTGCCTGGAGTCCTGGGACAACACAAGGAGACACCATATATTTT.

The rearrangement links TRBV27 to TRBJ2-1, with TRBD2 as a possible D gene (5 bases). V was shortened by 6 bases and J by 5 bases, with 11 bases between the two germline ends. CDR1 is MNHEY, CDR2 SMNVEV, per germline (reference sequence). The CDR3 length is 13 residues. The CDR3 region is CASRLVLDNEQFF. Here the CDR3 DNA reads TGTGCCAGCAGACTAGTTTTAGACAATGAGCAGTTCTTC.

The V and J genes are TRBV6-5 and TRBJ2-1, with D perhaps TRBD2 (6 bases). Trimming took 5 bases from V and 5 from J, leaving 16 bases between them. Germline V CDR1 and CDR2: MNHEY, SVGAGI. The CDR3 consists of 15 residues. The CDR3 bases are TGTGCCAGCAGTCCCCCGGAGCGGGTCAACAATGAGCAGTTCTTC. Translating gives CASSPPERVNNEQFF.

CDR3 in DNA: TGTGCCAGCAGCTCCCCGAGGTGGGGCGAGCAGTACTTC. Protein sequence: CASSSPRWGEQYF. The rearrangement links TRBV13 to TRBJ2-7; unclear D gene. The germline gives CDR1 PRHDT, CDR2 FYEKMQ (reference sequence). CDR3 size: 13 residues. Trimming stripped 4 bases from V and 6 bases from J, with 13 bases between.

This clone was counted between two and nine times. Other DNA sequences within the sample encode an identical CDR3. The rearrangement uses TRBV6-1 and TRBJ2-1; D not resolved. CDR1 MNHNS and CDR2 SASEGT come from the germline V gene. Trimming removed 0 bases at V and 0 bases at J, with 6 bases between. This CDR3 comprises 15 residues. CDR3 nucleotide sequence: TGTGCCAGCAGTGAAGCGGACGGCTCCTACAATGAGCAGTTCTTC. The encoded protein is CASSEADGSYNEQFF.

This sequence joins TRBV28 and TRBJ2-7; 8 bases are a match to TRBD2. The CDR3 extends over 13 amino acids. V trimming: 6 bases; J trimming: 5 bases; junction bases outside the gene matches: 6. CDR1 is MDHEN, CDR2 SYDVKM, per germline. CDR3 region: CASSSGSRDEQYF. Here the CDR3 DNA reads TGTGCCAGCAGCAGCGGGAGCCGCGACGAGCAGTACTTC.